The 30 T cell receptor beta chains in this list originate from one sample, sequenced in a study of Graves' ophthalmopathy and Graves' hyperthyroidism. TCR beta CDR3 regions were amplified from RNA transcripts. The workflow started with a first-round RT-PCR run with HTBI primers and then moved on to a second-round multiplex PCR. TCRdb analysed the multiplex PCR reads with MiXCR anew, one entry per CDR3 protein. Of tens of thousands of distinct CDR3 sequences in the sample, 50% were seen once. The specimen was peripheral blood. The receptors come from an adult woman with stable Graves' hyperthyroidism.

J is TRBJ2-5 and V is TRBV10-3; TRBD1 matches at 9 bases. This CDR3 is 15 amino acids long. Trimming took 11 bases from V and 4 from J; bases not matched to a gene: 14. Germline V gene lookup returns CDR1 ENHRY and CDR2 SYGVKD. The CDR3 region has the DNA TGTGCCGTCTCGCGGGGGACAGGGCTTGCAGAGACCCAGTACTTC. Translating it yields CAVSRGTGLAETQYF.

This clonotype was observed at least ten times. The CDR3 does not close with the conserved phenylalanine or tryptophan, likely indicating a read error. The chain is built from TRBV5-4 and TRBJ2-3; the D is unclear. This CDR3 contains 14 residues. Germline CDR1 and CDR2: SGHNT and YYREEE (reference sequence). Trimming removed 5 bases at V and 2 bases at J, with 12 bases between. The CDR3 region is CASRPLSDTDTQYL. The CDR3 nucleotides read TGTGCCAGCAGGCCTCTCTCGGACACAGATACGCAGTATCTT.

The rearrangement links TRBV7-6 to TRBJ2-2; no clear D. The V end lost 1 base, the J end lost 6 bases, and 3 bases lay between the germline ends. This CDR3 has 12 residues. The germline gives CDR1 SGHVS, CDR2 FNYEAQ. CDR3 coding DNA: TGTGCCAGCAGCTTAGAATCCGGGGAGCTGTTTTTT. This codes for CASSLESGELFF.

Remarks on this clonotype: A single base separates this from a much larger clone, so it may be a read error. The chain combines TRBV30 with TRBJ1-4, with a possible D match to TRBD1 (5 bases). The germline V and J ends were trimmed by 4 bases and 4 bases, with 13 bases remaining between them. Germline CDR1 is GTSNPN and CDR2 is SVGIG (reference sequence). The CDR3 spans 14 residues. In DNA form, the CDR3 reads TGTGCCTGGAAAGGGGATTCAATTAATGAAAAACTGTTTTTT. Translation gives CAWKGDSINEKLFF.

This clonotype has a count of ten or more. This chain links TRBV7-8 with TRBJ2-7, with D uncertain. CDR3 length: 16 amino acids. V was pared by 1 base and J by 1 base, with 14 bases between. Per germline, CDR1 SGHVS and CDR2 FQNEAQ. In DNA form, the CDR3 reads TGTGCCAGCAGCTTAGTAGACCCGGTGATGTCCTACGAGCAGTACTTC. Protein product: CASSLVDPVMSYEQYF.

This clonotype occurred many times. The chain uses TRBV29-1 and TRBJ2-3; 12 bases line up with TRBD2. V gave up 3 bases and J gave up 4 bases; unmatched junction bases: 11. This CDR3 spans 17 amino acids. CDR1 is SQVTM and CDR2 is ANQGSEA in the germline V gene. The CDR3 DNA is TGCAGCGTTGATTCAGGTCTAGCGGGAGGGAGTGCAGATACGCAGTATTTT. Translating it yields CSVDSGLAGGSADTQYF.

This clonotype occurred many times. This chain joins TRBV20-1 and TRBJ2-5, with 8 bases lining up with TRBD2. The length of the CDR3 is 12 residues. V was clipped by 6 bases and J by 4 bases; unmatched bases: 4. CDR1 is DFQATT and CDR2 is SNEGSKA in the germline V gene (reference sequence). The CDR3 DNA is TGCAGTGCCAACGGGGGGGGAGAGACCCAGTACTTC. It specifies CSANGGGETQYF.

The chain combines TRBV2 with TRBJ2-5; TRBD1 matches at 11 bases. The CDR3 length is 13 residues. Germline assignment: CDR1 SNHLY and CDR2 FYNNEI. The DNA for the CDR3 is TGTGCTGGGGACAGGGGGTATGGAGAGACCCAGTACTTC. It is translated as CAGDRGYGETQYF.

This chain joins TRBV5-1 and TRBJ2-7; 9 positions agree with TRBD2. The germline gives CDR1 SGHRS, CDR2 YFSETQ. The CDR3 is 16 residues long. V was pared by 0 bases and J by 2 bases, with 6 bases of the junction left unmatched. The CDR3 region has the DNA TGCGCCAGCAGCTTGGGGAGTAGCGGGGGTCCCTACGAGCAGTACTTC. Translation: CASSLGSSGGPYEQYF.

This clonotype was found once. The J gene is TRBJ1-2, the V gene TRBV25-1, with 8 bases fitting TRBD1. CDR1 is MGHDK and CDR2 is SYGVNS in the germline V gene. The length of the CDR3 is 12 residues. The V and J ends lost 6 bases and 4 bases, in that order; junction bases with no gene match: 1. CDR3 sequence reads: CASRTGGYGYTF. The DNA of the CDR3 is TGTGCCAGCAGAACAGGGGGCTATGGCTACACCTTC.

At least ten counts were recorded for this clonotype. The CDR3 DNA reads TGTGCCAGCAGTCAACAGCCCTTGGCTGGGGCCAACGTCCTGACTTTC. The encoded protein is CASSQQPLAGANVLTF. J is TRBJ2-6 and V is TRBV12-3 or TRBV12-4; D is unclear. CDR3 length equals 16 residues. Trimming removed 5 bases at V and 2 bases at J, with 13 bases between.

This chain connects TRBV20-1 to TRBJ1-1; 7 positions agree with TRBD1. CDR3 length equals 11 residues. CDR1 and CDR2 from the germline V gene are DFQATT and SNEGSKA (reference sequence). With 6 bases clipped from V and 4 bases from J, the junction kept 2 bases outside the gene matches. The CDR3 DNA reads TGCAGTGCAGGACAGGTCACTGAAGCTTTCTTT. Translated, it gives CSAGQVTEAFF.

This clonotype was recorded many times. This chain joins TRBV7-9 and TRBJ2-3, with D perhaps TRBD2 (6 bases). There are 15 residues in the CDR3. Trimming took 2 bases from V and 0 from J, leaving 9 bases between them. CDR1 is SEHNR, CDR2 FQNEAQ, per germline (reference sequence). The CDR3 loop is CASSLLAGSTDTQYF. The DNA of the CDR3 is TGTGCCAGCAGCTTACTGGCGGGGAGCACAGATACGCAGTATTTT.

The chain employs TRBV7-8 and TRBJ2-2; 12 nucleotides line up with TRBD2. This CDR3 spans 18 amino acids. V lost 3 bases and J lost 3; bases outside the gene matches: 8. In germline, CDR1 is SGHVS, CDR2 FQNEAQ. The CDR3 here is CASSFPTSGSADTGELFF. In nucleotides, the CDR3 is TGTGCCAGCAGCTTTCCGACTAGCGGGAGTGCGGACACCGGGGAGCTGTTTTTT.

This clonotype was counted many times. V gene TRBV5-1 combines with J gene TRBJ2-7; 7 bases fit TRBD2. V trimming: 3 bases; J trimming: 3 bases; junction bases outside the gene matches: 12. There are 16 residues in the CDR3. Germline CDR1 reads SGHRS; CDR2 reads YFSETQ. CDR3 sequence (DNA): TGCGCCAGCAGCTGGACTGCCTCGGGGGGACTCTACGAGCAGTACTTC. Its translation is CASSWTASGGLYEQYF.

This clonotype was observed many times. The V call is TRBV11-3, the J call TRBJ2-5, with D perhaps matching TRBD1 or TRBD2 (6 bases each). Trimming cost V 2 bases and J 5 bases, with 18 bases left between them. The CDR3 has 16 residues. Germline V gene data show CDR1 as SGHNT and CDR2 as YENEEA. CDR3 bases: TGTGCCAGCAGCTTATTCACGGGGGCTTCATGGGAGACCCAGTACTTC. Encoded protein: CASSLFTGASWETQYF.

This clonotype was detected ten times or more. The J gene is TRBJ2-6, the V gene TRBV2; possible D gene TRBD2, 6 bases. The ends were cut back, 6 bases at V and 0 bases at J, with 18 bases in the middle. This CDR3 spans 18 amino acids. CDR1 and CDR2 (germline): SNHLY, FYNNEI. In nucleotides, the CDR3 is TGTGCCAGCAGCGGGCTCCTAGCGATACGCTCTGGGGCCAACGTCCTGACTTTC. Translating it yields CASSGLLAIRSGANVLTF.

This clonotype was recorded at least ten times. J is TRBJ2-7 and V is TRBV7-2, with 8 nucleotides matching TRBD2. V lost 0 bases, J lost 6 bases, and 7 bases stayed unmatched. Germline V lookup: CDR1 SGHTA, CDR2 FQGNSA. The CDR3 covers 15 residues. The CDR3 nucleotides are TGTGCCAGCAGCTTAGCGGGGGGACTAGGTTTCGAGCAGTACTTC. Protein product: CASSLAGGLGFEQYF.

On this clonotype itself: Germline is not matched at one junction end, which may reflect a read error. In nucleotides, the CDR3 is TGCGTCAGCAGCTTGGCCAGGGGACAGCCCCAGCATTTT. Its protein product is CVSSLARGQPQHF. The V and J genes are TRBV5-1 and TRBJ1-5; TRBD1 might be the D (6 bases). CDR3 length equals 13 residues. In germline, CDR1 is SGHRS, CDR2 YFSETQ.

The chain recombines TRBV24-1 with TRBJ1-1; 8 nucleotides agree with TRBD1. V gave up 8 bases and J gave up 4 bases; unmatched junction bases: 8. Germline CDR1 and CDR2: KGHDR and SFDVKD. The CDR3 covers 14 residues. As DNA, the CDR3 is TGTGCCACCACCTCGGACAGGGACGGCACTGAAGCTTTCTTT. It yields the protein CATTSDRDGTEAFF.

This clonotype was counted many times. The chain employs TRBV6-5 and TRBJ1-3; D is ambiguous. The CDR3 contains 14 residues. Germline V gene sequence: CDR1 MNHEY, CDR2 SVGAGI. The V end was cut by 7 bases, the J end by 0 bases, with 10 bases between. Here the CDR3 reads CASTKWGSGNTIYF. In nucleotides, the CDR3 is TGTGCCAGCACCAAATGGGGCTCTGGAAACACCATATATTTT.

In its sample, this clonotype was seen many times. The chain recombines TRBV2 with TRBJ1-1, with 9 bases matching TRBD1. Per the germline V gene, CDR1 is SNHLY and CDR2 is FYNNEI. The CDR3 spans 13 residues. Trimming took 8 bases from V and 5 from J; bases not matched to a gene: 6. The CDR3 loop reads CASLGQGLTEAFF. CDR3 DNA: TGTGCCAGCTTGGGACAGGGCCTGACTGAAGCTTTCTTT. Full variable domain (remainder filled in from reference TRBV2 and TRBJ1-1): EPEVTQTPSHQVTQMGQEVILRCVPISNHLYFYWYRQILGQKVEFLVSFYNNEISEKSEIFDDQFSVERPDGSNFTLKIRSTKLEDSAMYFCASLGQGLTEAFFGQGTRLTVV.

This clonotype has a count of ten or more. The chain couples TRBV27 to TRBJ2-7; D call uncertain. This CDR3 comprises 13 residues. V shed 6 bases and J shed 7 bases, with 16 bases lying between them. The germline V gene has CDR1 MNHEY and CDR2 SMNVEV (reference sequence). As DNA, the CDR3 is TGTGCCAGCAGCCCCGGAGAGGCGCGGGAGCAGTACTTC. Translating gives CASSPGEAREQYF.

Note on this clonotype: Because the CDR3's place on the DNA is in doubt, the DNA is left out and the CDR3 is given as listed by TCRdb. This chain joins TRBV29-1 and TRBJ2-2; TRBD1, the table's D call, lacks a check against the DNA. Inclusive of both ends, the CDR3 amounts to 13 amino acids. Germline-derived CDR1 and CDR2 are SQVTM and ANQGSEA. Here the CDR3 reads CSVAVRAPGSCFF.

This clonotype was seen repeatedly, ten times or more. V usage is TRBV6-2 or TRBV6-3 and J usage is TRBJ2-2; no clear D. Germline V gene sequence: CDR1 MNHEY, CDR2 SVGEGT. CDR3 size: 15 residues. V lost 6 bases and J lost 4, with 15 bases in between. The CDR3 nucleotides read TGTGCCAGCAGCCGATACAACCGAATCACCGGGGAGCTGTTTTTT. It translates to CASSRYNRITGELFF.

With regard to this clonotype: At one of its ends the junction is not consistent with the germline gene, which may arise from a read error. The V and J genes are TRBV19 and TRBJ1-5; 8 bases agree with TRBD1. Germline V gene data show CDR1 as LNHDA and CDR2 as SQIVND (reference sequence). This CDR3 comprises 14 residues. The chain's CDR3 is CASKQGAGNQPRHF. CDR3 nucleotide sequence: TGTGCCAGTAAGCAGGGGGCTGGTAATCAGCCCCGGCATTTT.

The chain has TRBV10-3 and TRBJ2-7; 7 nucleotides agree with TRBD1. Per germline, CDR1 ENHRY and CDR2 SYGVKD. The CDR3 is 14 residues long. V lost 6 bases, J lost 3 bases, and 8 bases stayed unmatched. CDR3 loop: CAISLRDSIYEQYF. DNA for the CDR3: TGTGCCATCAGCCTCAGGGACAGCATCTACGAGCAGTACTTC.

This clonotype was counted at least ten times. The gene calls are TRBV7-6 and TRBJ1-3; no reliable D call. Germline V lookup: CDR1 SGHVS, CDR2 FNYEAQ. CDR3 length: 13 residues. Trimming cost V 5 bases and J 3 bases, with 8 bases left between them. CDR3: CASSRVDGNTIYF. The CDR3 bases are TGTGCCAGCAGCCGGGTTGATGGAAACACCATATATTTT.

V is TRBV2 and J is TRBJ1-5; D not certain. Germline CDR1 is SNHLY and CDR2 is FYNNEI. The V end was cut by 0 bases, the J end by 4 bases, with 1 base between. This CDR3 is built from 12 residues. For the CDR3, the DNA is TGTGCCAGCAGTGAAGCGAATCAGCCCCAGCATTTT. This gives the protein CASSEANQPQHF.

This clonotype was recorded at least ten times. This sequence joins TRBV5-1 and TRBJ2-3; 8 bases are shared with TRBD1. The V gene's germline CDR1 is SGHRS and CDR2 YFSETQ. The CDR3 is 14 residues long. Trimming cost V 0 bases and J 5 bases; bases outside gene matches: 2. The CDR3 nucleotides read TGCGCCAGCAGCTTGGTACAGGGGGAAGATACGCAGTATTTT. Translation: CASSLVQGEDTQYF.